Presented here are 9 T cell receptor beta chains from one specimen sequenced in a study of tumor-infiltrating lymphocytes in primary liver carcinoma. Synthesis of TCR beta cDNA was carried out from around 500 ng total RNA with a constant-region primer. Three nested multiplex PCR rounds, a slightly modified ARM-PCR, produced the libraries for TCR beta. Running 10 cycles apiece, the first two PCR rounds relied on TRBV1-TRBV30 forward primers together with a C-beta reverse primer. Each CDR3 protein is one row after TCRdb ran MiXCR on the multiplex PCR reads. The sample consists of about 100,000 distinct CDR3 sequences, around two thirds of them appearing once. Co-extracted RNA and DNA came from about 19-30 mg of unsorted bulk tissue. The sequenced material came from liver tumor tissue from sampling region 2. Subset: tumor region T2, inferior pole. The receptor source for this set is a woman aged 55-69 years with primary liver carcinoma and hepatitis B virus infection.

For this clonotype: This clone may be a read error of a much larger clone one base away. This chain joins TRBV5-4 and TRBJ1-3; D gene unclear. CDR1 and CDR2 from the germline V gene are SGHNT and YYREEE (reference sequence). V lost 4 bases, J lost 3 bases, and 8 bases lay in between. The CDR3 totals 13 residues. The CDR3 loop is CASSPDDGNTIYF. The CDR3 DNA reads as TGTGCCAGCAGCCCGGACGATGGAAACACCATATATTTT. The full variable domain, with the rest looked up from reference TRBV5-4 and TRBJ1-3, is ETGVTQSPTHLIKTRGQQVTLRCSSQSGHNTVSWYQQALGQGPQFIFQYYREEENGRGNFPPRFSGLQFPNYSSELNVNALELDDSALYLCASSPDDGNTIYFGEGSWLTVV.

V usage is TRBV11-1 and J usage is TRBJ2-5; D remains ambiguous. CDR1 is SGHAT and CDR2 is FQDESV in the germline V gene (reference sequence). Trimming left V 10 bases short and J 4 bases short, with 25 bases between. The length of the CDR3 is 16 residues. In DNA form, the CDR3 reads TGTGCCAACGGCCTAGGATTGGACGCATCACTAGAGACCCAGTACTTC. Translating gives CANGLGLDASLETQYF.

By share of the sample, this clonotype is medium-sized (0.01 to 0.1%). The chain is built from TRBV29-1 and TRBJ1-5; 10 positions agree with TRBD1. V dropped 4 bases and J dropped 6; count of bases not matched to a gene: 6. The germline V gene has CDR1 SQVTM and CDR2 ANQGSEA. The length of the CDR3 is 14 residues. CDR3: CSVAGQGMGQPQHF. CDR3 DNA: TGCAGCGTTGCGGGACAGGGGATGGGTCAGCCCCAGCATTTT.

The CDR3, as DNA: TGTGCCAGCAGCTTGATAGGCGTCGGGGGGCAGTACTTC. Translating gives CASSLIGVGGQYF. This chain joins TRBV28 and TRBJ2-7; D might be TRBD2 (6 bases). The germline V gene encodes CDR1 MDHEN and CDR2 SYDVKM. Trimming took off 6 bases at V and 9 bases at J, with 18 bases between the two ends. The CDR3 extends over 13 amino acids. The complete variable domain, with remaining parts taken from reference TRBV28 and TRBJ2-7, reads DVKVTQSSRYLVKRTGEKVFLECVQDMDHENMFWYRQDPGLGLRLIYFSYDVKMKEKGDIPEGYSVSREKKERFSLILESASTNQTSMYLCASSLIGVGGQYFGPGTRLTVT.

This chain joins TRBV10-3 and TRBJ2-6, with 7 bases lining up with TRBD2. V lost 6 bases, J lost 4 bases, and 18 bases stayed unmatched. The CDR3 sequence is 19 residues long. The germline gives CDR1 ENHRY, CDR2 SYGVKD. The CDR3 reads CAIRPGEGVSFWGANVLTF. For the CDR3, the DNA is TGTGCCATCAGGCCCGGGGAGGGCGTCTCCTTCTGGGGGGCCAACGTCCTGACTTTC.

As for this clonotype: Germline and junction disagree at one end, which may indicate a read error. Written as DNA, the CDR3 is TGCGCCAGCAGCCAAGCGGGGGGATCGGGCGGGGAGCTGTTCTTT. Amino acids: CASSQAGGSGGELFF. This sequence joins TRBV4-1 and TRBJ2-2; TRBD2 matches at 7 bases. Germline V lookup: CDR1 MGHRA, CDR2 YSYEKL. The CDR3 runs to 15 residues.

As regards this clonotype: One junction end does not reproduce the germline sequence, and a read error may be involved. The rearrangement uses TRBV4-1 and TRBJ2-7; 7 bases align to TRBD1. This CDR3 is built from 15 residues. In germline, CDR1 is MGHRA, CDR2 YSYEKL. Written as DNA, the CDR3 is TGCGCCGGCAGCCAAGGGACGGGACAGACCTATGAGCAGTACTTC. It codes for CAGSQGTGQTYEQYF.

This clonotype showed up just once. One junction end does not reproduce the germline sequence, and a read error may be involved. The chain links TRBV29-1 to TRBJ2-3; 8 bases fit TRBD2. In germline, CDR1 is SQVTM, CDR2 ANQGSEA. This CDR3 spans 16 amino acids. Here the CDR3 reads CRVEGQTGGSADTQYF. The CDR3 nucleotides read TGCAGAGTTGAAGGTCAAACGGGAGGGAGCGCAGATACGCAGTATTTC.

On this clonotype: A much bigger clone sits one base away, suggesting this may be a read error. V gene TRBV5-8 combines with J gene TRBJ2-5, with D hard to call. Germline V gene sequence: CDR1 SGHTS, CDR2 YDEGEE. The CDR3 sequence is 11 residues long. CDR3 DNA sequence: TGTGACAGCAGCTTTGGAGAGACCCAGTACTTC. It yields the protein CDSSFGETQYF.